Presented here are 30 T cell receptor beta chains from one specimen sequenced in a study of early T cells in non-severe SARS-CoV-2 infection. MiXCR, run by TCRdb on the 5' RACE reads, gives a single entry per CDR3 protein. This table holds fewer than 75,000 distinct CDR3 sequences, less than 20% found once. Sequencing used whole blood, obtained at baseline. All receptors derive from an adult who was a healthcare worker with PCR-confirmed SARS-CoV-2 infection or an uninfected control (not recorded which).

Here the CDR3 reads CSAAGDGSETQYF. The CDR3 DNA reads TGCAGTGCTGCAGGGGATGGGTCGGAGACCCAGTACTTC. The V gene is TRBV20-1, the J gene TRBJ2-5; D might be TRBD1 (6 bases). The germline V gene has CDR1 DFQATT and CDR2 SNEGSKA (reference sequence). Trimming shortened V by 5 bases and J by 5 bases, and 15 bases separated the two germline ends. The CDR3 contains 13 residues.

The chain employs TRBV7-2 and TRBJ1-2; 11 bases are a match to TRBD1. Germline V gene lookup returns CDR1 SGHTA and CDR2 FQGNSA. After removal of 5 bases from V and 4 bases from J, the junction contained 9 bases not matched to a gene. This CDR3 is 16 amino acids long. CDR3 nucleotides: TGTGCCAGCAGCCCCTGGACAGGGGGCGGTAGCTATGGCTACACCTTC. This encodes CASSPWTGGGSYGYTF.

V is TRBV15 and J is TRBJ2-3; TRBD1 agrees at 8 bases. The CDR3 loop spans 17 amino acids. Trimming cost V 3 bases and J 7 bases; bases outside gene matches: 15. Per the germline V gene, CDR1 is LNHNV and CDR2 is YYDKDF (reference sequence). CDR3 DNA: TGTGCCACCAGCAGGCGTTCCGGGACAGGATCTCGGAATACGCAGTATTTT. Encoded protein: CATSRRSGTGSRNTQYF.

This clonotype has only a few counts. This chain links TRBV20-1 with TRBJ1-6; D might be TRBD1 (5 bases). V was shortened by 6 bases and J by 7 bases, with 10 bases between the two germline ends. From germline, CDR1 is DFQATT and CDR2 SNEGSKA (reference sequence). The CDR3 has 12 amino acids. The CDR3 DNA is TGCAGTGCAAGCAGGGCAAATTCACCCCTCCACTTT. Translated, it gives CSASRANSPLHF.

This clonotype appeared many times. V and J are TRBV3-1 and TRBJ1-2; the D is unclear. V was shortened by 3 bases and J by 14 bases, with 16 bases between the two germline ends. The CDR3 is 12 residues long. From germline, CDR1 is LGHDT and CDR2 YNNKEL (reference sequence). CDR3 region: CASSQGEGRPTF. The CDR3 nucleotides read TGTGCCAGCAGCCAGGGAGAGGGAAGACCAACCTTC. Filled out from reference TRBV3-1 and TRBJ1-2, the complete variable domain reads DTAVSQTPKYLVTQMGNDKSIKCEQNLGHDTMYWYKQDSKKFLKIMFSYNNKELIINETVPNRFSPKSPDKAHLNLHINSLELGDSAVYFCASSQGEGRPTFGSGTRLTVV.

This clonotype was counted only a few times. The rearrangement joins TRBV6-6 to TRBJ2-7; tentative D call: TRBD1 (6 bases). V lost 6 bases to trimming and J lost 3 bases, with 21 bases between them. The CDR3 is 16 amino acids. Germline lookup yields CDR1 MNHNY and CDR2 SVGAGI (reference sequence). The CDR3 spells CASRNRGPGHLYEQYF. In DNA, the CDR3 is TGTGCCAGCAGGAACCGGGGTCCGGGACACCTCTACGAGCAGTACTTC.

This clonotype was observed a few times. The rearrangement uses TRBV3-1 and TRBJ2-1; TRBD2 agrees at 9 bases. J was trimmed by 9 bases and V by 0 bases; bases with no gene match: 12. The CDR3 spans 17 residues. Germline CDR1 and CDR2: LGHDT and YNNKEL (reference sequence). The CDR3 spells CASSQDWSSGKGLEQFF. The CDR3 nucleotides are TGTGCCAGCAGCCAAGATTGGTCTAGCGGGAAGGGGCTTGAGCAGTTCTTC.

The rearrangement links TRBV25-1 to TRBJ1-2; 7 positions agree with TRBD1. The V and J ends lost 3 bases and 8 bases, in that order; junction bases with no gene match: 6. The CDR3 is made up of 13 amino acids. Looked up from germline, CDR1 is MGHDK and CDR2 is SYGVNS. CDR3 in amino acids: CASSEGQRAGYTF. The CDR3 coding sequence is TGTGCCAGCAGTGAGGGACAGAGGGCCGGCTACACCTTC.

This chain joins TRBV7-2 and TRBJ2-7; 7 bases fit TRBD1. The junction had 5 bases not matched to a gene; V was cut back by 3 bases and J by 0 bases. CDR1 and CDR2 (germline): SGHTA, FQGNSA. The CDR3 covers 15 residues. The CDR3 region has the DNA TGTGCCAGCAGCTTGTCCGGGACAGCCTCCTACGAGCAGTACTTC. Amino acid sequence: CASSLSGTASYEQYF.

This clonotype was recorded many times. This rearrangement joins TRBV5-4 to TRBJ2-7, with D perhaps matching TRBD2 (5 bases). Trimming removed 0 bases from V and 0 bases from J, with 10 bases in between. Germline V gene sequence: CDR1 SGHNT, CDR2 YYREEE (reference sequence). This CDR3 spans 15 amino acids. Written as DNA, the CDR3 is TGTGCCAGCAGCTTGGGAGGGATGCACTCCTACGAGCAGTACTTC. Amino acids: CASSLGGMHSYEQYF.

This chain uses TRBV19 with TRBJ1-4, with 9 bases fitting TRBD1. The CDR3 contains 15 residues. Germline CDR1 is LNHDA and CDR2 is SQIVND (reference sequence). Trimming took 3 bases from V and 5 from J; bases not matched to a gene: 4. CDR3 bases: TGTGCCAGTAGTATCTCTGGGACAGGGAATGAAAAACTGTTTTTT. Translated, it gives CASSISGTGNEKLFF.

CDR3 coding DNA: TGCGCCAGCAGCCCCGGCGGGGCCGGTCAGCCCCAGCATTTT. This translates into CASSPGGAGQPQHF. The rearrangement joins TRBV5-1 to TRBJ1-5; perhaps TRBD1 as D (5 bases). From germline, CDR1 is SGHRS and CDR2 YFSETQ. CDR3 size: 14 residues. V was trimmed by 4 bases and J by 6 bases, leaving 14 bases between them.

This chain joins TRBV9 and TRBJ2-7; a weak D match, TRBD2 (5 bases). Looked up from germline, CDR1 is SGDLS and CDR2 is YYNGEE. The V and J ends lost 0 bases and 2 bases respectively, with 9 bases between them. The CDR3 is 14 amino acids. This chain's CDR3 is CASSVVGNTYEQYF. DNA of the CDR3: TGTGCCAGCAGCGTAGTCGGGAATACCTACGAGCAGTACTTC.

This clonotype was detected ten times or more. This sequence joins TRBV2 and TRBJ2-2; a weak D match, TRBD2 (5 bases). With 3 bases removed from V and 7 bases from J, the gap between germline ends came to 15 bases. The germline CDR1 and CDR2 sequences are SNHLY and FYNNEI. The CDR3 extends over 15 amino acids. The CDR3 DNA follows: TGTGCCAGCAGTGAGGACTCTGCCGGGATCGGGGAGCTGTTTTTT. The encoded protein is CASSEDSAGIGELFF.

Regarding this clonotype: The junction departs from the called germline gene at one end, perhaps through a read error. The CDR3 region is CATSLVGVEETQYF. The CDR3 DNA reads TGTGCCACCAGCTTGGTAGGGGTAGAGGAGACCCAGTACTTC. V usage is TRBV5-6 and J usage is TRBJ2-5; maybe TRBD1 (5 bases). CDR1 SGHDT and CDR2 YYEEEE come from the germline V gene. The CDR3 loop spans 14 amino acids.

This clonotype was found many times. The chain carries TRBV6-5 and TRBJ2-1, with 8 nucleotides matching TRBD2. CDR3 length equals 17 residues. V dropped 5 bases and J dropped 6; count of bases not matched to a gene: 15. The germline CDR1 and CDR2 sequences are MNHEY and SVGAGI. The CDR3 region is CASSNPVGAGESNEQFF. The DNA for the CDR3 is TGTGCCAGCAGTAACCCCGTGGGAGCGGGAGAGAGCAATGAGCAGTTCTTC.

The V and J genes are TRBV10-2 and TRBJ2-2; 8 positions agree with TRBD2. Trimming removed 5 bases from V and 2 bases from J; junction bases left unmatched: 4. The CDR3 length is 15 residues. The germline V gene encodes CDR1 WSHSY and CDR2 SAAADI. CDR3 sequence: CASSWTSLNTGELFF. CDR3 nucleotide sequence: TGCGCCAGCAGTTGGACTAGCCTCAACACCGGGGAGCTGTTTTTT.

The chain couples TRBV27 to TRBJ2-7, with TRBD2 identical over 9 bases. Per germline, CDR1 MNHEY and CDR2 SMNVEV (reference sequence). This CDR3 spans 14 amino acids. J was trimmed by 0 bases and V by 3 bases; bases with no gene match: 0. CDR3 sequence reads: CASSFSGSSYEQYF. The DNA of the CDR3 is TGTGCCAGCAGTTTTAGCGGGAGCTCCTACGAGCAGTACTTC.

This clonotype rates as medium-sized (0.01 to 0.1%). The J gene is TRBJ2-4, the V gene TRBV11-2; D not resolved. There are 16 residues in the CDR3. Germline V CDR1 and CDR2: SGHAT, FQNNGV. Trimming stripped 2 bases from V and 4 bases from J, with 15 bases between. The CDR3 sequence: CASSLLPTEPKNIQYF. DNA for the CDR3: TGTGCCAGCAGCTTATTACCGACGGAGCCGAAAAACATTCAGTACTTC. The full variable domain, completed using reference TRBV11-2 and TRBJ2-4, is EAGVAQSPRYKIIEKRQSVAFWCNPISGHATLYWYQQILGQGPKLLIQFQNNGVVDDSQLPKDRFSAERLKGVDSTLKIQPAKLEDSAVYLCASSLLPTEPKNIQYFGAGTRLSVL.

This clonotype showed up many times. The missing conserved phenylalanine or tryptophan at the end of this CDR3 makes a read error likely. This sequence joins TRBV5-1 and TRBJ1-1; TRBD1 matches at 11 bases. Germline CDR1 is SGHRS and CDR2 is YFSETQ. V dropped 3 bases and J dropped 7; count of bases not matched to a gene: 5. This CDR3 has 14 residues. CDR3 loop: CASSSGQGGGEAFL. CDR3 nucleotides: TGCGCCAGCAGCTCGGGACAGGGGGGCGGTGAAGCTTTCCTT.

The table lists this clonotype with a few counts. The rearrangement uses TRBV6-2 or TRBV6-3 and TRBJ2-1; 8 bases align to TRBD2. In germline, CDR1 is MNHEY, CDR2 SVGEGT. CDR3 length: 16 amino acids. V lost 6 bases and J lost 8; bases outside the gene matches: 15. The CDR3 sequence: CASSPLSGGPNHEQFF. The CDR3 DNA reads as TGTGCCAGCAGCCCCTTATCGGGAGGGCCGAACCATGAGCAGTTCTTC.

The rearrangement links TRBV20-1 to TRBJ1-6, with D unclear. The CDR3 has 12 residues. CDR1 and CDR2 (germline): DFQATT, SNEGSKA (reference sequence). V was pared by 6 bases and J by 10 bases, with 13 bases between. CDR3 nucleotides: TGCAGTGCCCAGGACGGACGCTCACCCCTCCACTTT. It codes for CSAQDGRSPLHF.

The chain carries TRBV6-6 and TRBJ2-3; D gene unclear. The V and J ends lost 6 bases and 1 base respectively, with 11 bases between them. Germline assignment: CDR1 MNHNY and CDR2 SVGAGI (reference sequence). There are 14 residues in the CDR3. The CDR3 nucleotides are TGTGCCAGCAGCCACGCCGTGCGCACAGATACGCAGTATTTT. Protein: CASSHAVRTDTQYF.

The V and J genes are TRBV6-2 or TRBV6-3 and TRBJ2-1; 11 nucleotides match TRBD2. The trim removed 5 bases at V and 14 bases at J, leaving 5 bases unmatched. Germline V gene lookup returns CDR1 MNHEY and CDR2 SVGEGT. This CDR3 region has 12 residues. The CDR3 protein is CASSTSGSVEFF. CDR3 coding DNA: TGTGCCAGCAGTACTAGCGGGAGTGTGGAGTTCTTC.

In DNA, the CDR3 is TGCAGTGCTAGACGAGGCCTTGGCAAAAACATTCAGTACTTC. Amino acid sequence: CSARRGLGKNIQYF. The chain has TRBV20-1 and TRBJ2-4; D unresolved. CDR1 is DFQATT, CDR2 SNEGSKA, per germline (reference sequence). The CDR3 totals 14 residues. Trimming cost V 2 bases and J 3 bases, with 11 bases left between them.

This clonotype was counted between two and nine times. This rearrangement joins TRBV6-1 to TRBJ1-2; 7 nucleotides match TRBD1. CDR1 and CDR2 from the germline V gene are MNHNS and SASEGT. The J segment lost 6 bases and the V segment lost 8 bases, leaving 15 bases of the junction unmatched. This CDR3 contains 15 residues. The CDR3 is CASSPLGQGGNGYTF. CDR3 bases: TGTGCCAGCTCCCCACTAGGGCAGGGGGGGAATGGCTACACCTTC.

This sequence joins TRBV18 and TRBJ2-2; tentative D call: TRBD2 (5 bases). This CDR3 has 14 amino acids. The germline gives CDR1 KGHSH, CDR2 LQKENI. Trimming shortened V by 3 bases and J by 9 bases, and 14 bases separated the two germline ends. Here the CDR3 DNA reads TGTGCCAGCTCACCCGGACTTCCATCCCGGGAGCTGTTTTTT. Translation gives CASSPGLPSRELFF.

A few counts support this clonotype. The junction does not match germline at one end; this may be a read error. The CDR3 nucleotides read TGTGCCAGCAGCTTTATCCCGATCTTC. Protein: CASSFIPIF. This chain joins TRBV7-9 and TRBJ2-1, with no clear D. This CDR3 contains 9 residues. CDR1 and CDR2 (germline): SEHNR, FQNEAQ (reference sequence).

This clonotype was seen a single time. The V and J genes are TRBV20-1 and TRBJ1-3; D not certain. Germline CDR1 is DFQATT and CDR2 is SNEGSKA (reference sequence). V was shortened by 4 bases and J by 8 bases, with 24 bases between the two germline ends. The CDR3 is 16 residues long. DNA of the CDR3: TGCAGTGCTACCAACCCCGGTGGCGGCGTAACAGACACCATATATTTT. This sequence encodes CSATNPGGGVTDTIYF.

The V and J genes are TRBV4-2 and TRBJ2-7; 12 nucleotides agree with TRBD2. With V trimmed by 4 bases and J by 1 base, 8 bases remained unmatched. Germline V gives CDR1 LGHNA, CDR2 YNFKEQ. The CDR3 has 17 residues. CDR3 in amino acids: CASSRQRTSGGSYEQYF. The DNA of the CDR3 is TGTGCCAGCAGCCGGCAACGAACTAGCGGGGGGTCCTACGAGCAGTACTTC.